Each of the 29 T cell receptor beta chains below was sequenced from the same sample in a study of blood T cells in healthy people across ages. A sample-barcoded 5' primer and a J-beta primer mix were used in a second PCR of roughly 7 to 11 cycles. TCRdb re-analysed the 5' RACE reads in MiXCR, keeping a single row per CDR3 protein. Seen here are 700,000 or so distinct CDR3 sequences, about 24% observed once, and the top ten hold roughly a fifth. Sample: blood. These receptors were collected from a man in his 70s in good health.

This clonotype was observed a handful of times. The rearrangement uses TRBV7-2 and TRBJ1-3; D is ambiguous. Germline CDR1 is SGHTA and CDR2 is FQGNSA. The V end lost 5 bases, the J end lost 1 base, and 15 bases lay between the germline ends. CDR3 size: 16 residues. The CDR3 sequence is CASSRTGGSSGNTIYF. DNA of the CDR3: TGTGCCAGCAGCCGGACTGGAGGCTCGTCTGGAAACACCATATATTTT. Based on the CDR3 plus reference TRBV7-2 and TRBJ1-3, the full variable domain is GAGVSQSPSNKVTEKGKDVELRCDPISGHTALYWYRQSLGQGLEFLIYFQGNSAPDKSGLPSDRFSAERTGGSVSTLTIQRTQQEDSAVYLCASSRTGGSSGNTIYFGEGSWLTVV.

The chain joins TRBV19 to TRBJ2-3; 9 bases are a match to TRBD2. Germline V gives CDR1 LNHDA, CDR2 SQIVND (reference sequence). V shed 5 bases and J 4 bases; nucleotides not matched to a gene: 10. The CDR3 runs to 16 residues. CDR3 loop: CASSGGTSLSADTQYF. The CDR3 nucleotides are TGTGCCAGTAGTGGGGGGACTAGCCTAAGCGCAGATACGCAGTATTTT.

The genes are TRBV18 and TRBJ2-5; 8 bases agree with TRBD1. Germline trimming cut 8 bases from V and 5 bases from J; bases unmatched to any gene: 7. The CDR3 has 13 residues. Per the germline V gene, CDR1 is KGHSH and CDR2 is LQKENI. CDR3 amino acids: CASLDRAGETQYF. In nucleotides, the CDR3 is TGTGCCAGCCTGGACAGGGCTGGGGAGACCCAGTACTTC.

This clonotype was recorded a few times. This chain joins TRBV6-2 or TRBV6-3 and TRBJ2-1, with 7 bases that match TRBD1. The CDR3 covers 15 residues. V gave up 6 bases and J gave up 4 bases; unmatched junction bases: 9. The V gene's germline CDR1 is MNHEY and CDR2 SVGEGT. The CDR3 loop reads CASRLGTAIYNEQFF. As DNA, the CDR3 is TGTGCCAGCAGGCTCGGGACAGCAATTTACAATGAGCAGTTCTTC.

The rearrangement links TRBV9 to TRBJ2-5; D may be TRBD1 (6 bases). Judging by the DNA end, TRBJ2-1 fits better; the J call may be wrong. The CDR3 is made up of 11 amino acids. Germline V gene lookup returns CDR1 SGDLS and CDR2 YYNGEE. The CDR3 coding sequence is TGTGCCACATCTAGAGGACAGGAGCAGTTCTTC. Translating it yields CATSRGQEQFF.

This clonotype has ten or more counts. This chain uses TRBV25-1 with TRBJ2-7; D ambiguous. V gave up 4 bases and J gave up 3 bases, with 10 bases separating them. Germline CDR1 is MGHDK and CDR2 is SYGVNS. The CDR3 length is 13 residues. Written as DNA, the CDR3 is TGTGCCAGCAGTGCTCCTCGACTCTACGAGCAGTACGTC. It yields the protein CASSAPRLYEQYV.

CDR3 in amino acids: CASSLGPASGVSYEQFF. The CDR3 DNA follows: TGTGCCAGCAGCTTAGGTCCGGCTAGCGGGGTCAGTTATGAGCAGTTCTTC. The rearrangement links TRBV7-2 to TRBJ2-1; 9 nucleotides line up with TRBD2. J was trimmed by 8 bases and V by 1 base; bases with no gene match: 12. The CDR3 spans 17 residues. Looked up from germline, CDR1 is SGHTA and CDR2 is FQGNSA.

This chain links TRBV29-1 with TRBJ2-7; TRBD1 aligns across 10 bases. This CDR3 comprises 14 residues. Germline V gene lookup returns CDR1 SQVTM and CDR2 ANQGSEA. V was clipped by 6 bases and J by 0 bases; unmatched bases: 5. The CDR3 sequence is CSVARTGGSYEQYF. The DNA for the CDR3 is TGCAGCGTCGCACGGACAGGGGGCTCCTACGAGCAGTACTTC.

The table lists this clonotype with a few counts. V is TRBV7-6 and J is TRBJ1-2; D call uncertain. The CDR3 is made up of 12 amino acids. From germline, CDR1 is SGHVS and CDR2 FNYEAQ. The V end lost 1 base, the J end lost 7 bases, and 7 bases lay between the germline ends. This chain's CDR3 is CASSLEASGYTF. DNA for the CDR3: TGTGCCAGCAGCTTAGAAGCAAGTGGCTACACCTTC.

The chain employs TRBV6-5 and TRBJ2-7, with a weak D call TRBD1 (6 bases). Germline CDR1 is MNHEY and CDR2 is SVGAGI. Trimming left V 6 bases short and J 2 bases short, with 14 bases between. The CDR3 totals 14 residues. In DNA form, the CDR3 reads TGTGCCAGCAGAGGGGTGGACAGCCCCTACGAGCAGTACTTC. This translates into CASRGVDSPYEQYF.

The genes are TRBV7-2 and TRBJ1-5; D call uncertain. Germline lookup yields CDR1 SGHTA and CDR2 FQGNSA. The CDR3 has 12 amino acids. V gave up 6 bases and J gave up 8 bases, with 11 bases separating them. The CDR3 region is CASSFPQKPQHF. CDR3 nucleotide sequence: TGTGCCAGCAGTTTCCCTCAGAAGCCCCAGCATTTT.

The chain employs TRBV12-3 or TRBV12-4 and TRBJ1-6; 9 bases align to TRBD1. Trimming took 7 bases from V and 10 from J; bases not matched to a gene: 8. The CDR3 is 14 residues long. CDR3 nucleotides: TGTGCCAGCACCCCGGGGACAGGGAACTCACCCCTCCACTTT. This gives the protein CASTPGTGNSPLHF.

This clonotype was seen a handful of times. The V and J genes are TRBV7-9 and TRBJ1-1, with D unclear. V lost 7 bases to trimming and J lost 3 bases, with 12 bases between them. CDR1 is SEHNR, CDR2 FQNEAQ, per germline (reference sequence). There are 13 residues in the CDR3. CDR3 protein: CASTEVGYTEAFF. The CDR3 nucleotides are TGTGCCAGCACCGAGGTCGGTTACACTGAAGCTTTCTTT.

V gene TRBV18 combines with J gene TRBJ2-1; D might be TRBD2 (7 bases). The germline CDR1 and CDR2 sequences are KGHSH and LQKENI. Trimming removed 4 bases from V and 5 bases from J, with 15 bases in between. The length of the CDR3 is 15 residues. The CDR3 region is CASSRGGAQNNEQFF. CDR3 in DNA: TGTGCCAGCTCACGAGGGGGGGCCCAAAACAATGAGCAGTTCTTC. Based on the CDR3 plus reference TRBV18 and TRBJ2-1, the full variable domain is NAGVMQNPRHLVRRRGQEARLRCSPMKGHSHVYWYRQLPEEGLKFMVYLQKENIIDESGMPKERFSAEFPKEGPSILRIQQVVRGDSAAYFCASSRGGAQNNEQFFGPGTRLTVL.

This clonotype has just a few counts. The gene calls are TRBV4-3 and TRBJ1-2; no clear D gene. V lost 0 bases to trimming and J lost 4 bases, with 12 bases between them. The CDR3 totals 15 residues. Germline loops: CDR1 LGHNA, CDR2 YSLEER. The CDR3 loop reads CASSQEMELTYGYTF. The DNA for the CDR3 is TGCGCCAGCAGCCAAGAAATGGAACTGACCTATGGCTACACCTTC.

V is TRBV29-1 and J is TRBJ2-2; TRBD2 might be the D (7 bases). Trimming left V 7 bases short and J 5 bases short, with 11 bases between. CDR1 is SQVTM, CDR2 ANQGSEA, per germline. CDR3 size: 12 residues. CDR3 region: CSGAGATGELFF. CDR3 sequence (DNA): TGCAGCGGTGCGGGGGCTACCGGGGAGCTGTTTTTT.

This clonotype has just a few counts. The V and J genes are TRBV28 and TRBJ2-7; a weak D match, TRBD1 (5 bases). This CDR3 comprises 13 residues. CDR1 and CDR2 from the germline V gene are MDHEN and SYDVKM. The V gene lost 4 bases and the J gene lost 6 bases, with 13 bases spanning the gap. In nucleotides, the CDR3 is TGTGCCAGCAGTTCCGGACAAACCAGCGAGCAGTACTTC. This translates into CASSSGQTSEQYF.

The chain has TRBV7-2 and TRBJ2-7; 8 bases match TRBD1. The CDR3 spans 17 residues. V lost 5 bases to trimming and J lost 4 bases; unmatched junction nucleotides: 16. CDR1 and CDR2 from the germline V gene are SGHTA and FQGNSA. The CDR3 is CASSPYPWQGAGYEQYV. The CDR3, as DNA: TGTGCCAGCAGCCCATATCCATGGCAGGGGGCAGGATACGAGCAGTACGTC.

There are many counts of this clonotype. The chain carries TRBV7-9 and TRBJ2-1; D is ambiguous. Trimming removed 5 bases at V and 6 bases at J, with 5 bases between. The CDR3 has 11 amino acids. The germline gives CDR1 SEHNR, CDR2 FQNEAQ (reference sequence). CDR3 sequence reads: CASSKSNEQFF. The CDR3 nucleotides read TGTGCCAGCAGCAAAAGCAATGAGCAGTTCTTC.

The chain employs TRBV6-5 and TRBJ1-4; TRBD1 aligns across 7 bases. Looked up from germline, CDR1 is MNHEY and CDR2 is SVGAGI. CDR3 length: 17 amino acids. Unmatched junction bases numbered 4, after V lost 0 bases and J lost 0 bases. The DNA for the CDR3 is TGTGCCAGCAGTTACTCACAGGGGATCGCAACTAATGAAAAACTGTTTTTT. Amino acid sequence: CASSYSQGIATNEKLFF.

V usage is TRBV24-1 and J usage is TRBJ2-3; TRBD2 matches at 8 bases. The CDR3 extends over 14 amino acids. The germline V gene has CDR1 KGHDR and CDR2 SFDVKD. V dropped 7 bases and J dropped 3; count of bases not matched to a gene: 5. The CDR3 here is CATSGTSGTDTQYF. Written as DNA, the CDR3 is TGTGCCACCAGCGGAACTAGCGGTACAGATACGCAGTATTTT.

This sequence joins TRBV10-3 and TRBJ1-6, with 7 bases fitting TRBD1. Trimming at V came to 2 bases and at J to 10 bases, leaving 5 bases not matched to a gene. This CDR3 has 14 residues. CDR1 and CDR2 (germline): ENHRY, SYGVKD. The CDR3: CAISERTGVSPLHF. Here the CDR3 DNA reads TGTGCCATCAGTGAGCGGACAGGTGTGTCACCCCTCCACTTT.

The sample holds a few counts of this clonotype. The rearrangement links TRBV4-3 to TRBJ2-3; TRBD2 aligns across 7 bases. Per the germline V gene, CDR1 is LGHNA and CDR2 is YSLEER. V lost 4 bases and J lost 6; bases outside the gene matches: 19. The CDR3 spans 18 residues. The CDR3 is CASSRLRASGPPADTQYF. The DNA of the CDR3 is TGCGCCAGCAGCCGTCTTAGGGCTAGCGGCCCCCCCGCGGATACGCAGTATTTT.

This clonotype has just a few counts. The rearrangement links TRBV5-1 to TRBJ2-1; possibly TRBD1 for D (6 bases). The length of the CDR3 is 13 residues. Deletions cut 3 bases from V and 5 bases from J, with 9 bases between. CDR1 and CDR2 (germline): SGHRS, YFSETQ. The CDR3 sequence is CASSWRQDNEQFF. The CDR3 nucleotides are TGCGCCAGCAGCTGGAGACAGGACAATGAGCAGTTCTTC.

The chain is built from TRBV6-6 and TRBJ2-5, with D hard to call. Germline lookup yields CDR1 MNHNY and CDR2 SVGAGI (reference sequence). The length of the CDR3 is 15 residues. Trimming cost V 0 bases and J 3 bases, with 11 bases left between them. The CDR3 region has the DNA TGTGCCAGCAGTTACTCGATGGCTGTAGAAGAGACCCAGTACTTC. Protein product: CASSYSMAVEETQYF.

The chain uses TRBV7-2 and TRBJ2-7; D is possibly TRBD1 (5 bases). This CDR3 has 14 amino acids. Per germline, CDR1 SGHTA and CDR2 FQGNSA. The ends were cut back, 0 bases at V and 2 bases at J, with 8 bases in the middle. The CDR3, as DNA: TGTGCCAGCAGCTTAGCTGCAGGGCCCTACGAGCAGTACGTC. Encoded protein: CASSLAAGPYEQYV.

This clonotype was detected a few times. The J gene is TRBJ2-1, the V gene TRBV19; 7 positions agree with TRBD2. Germline CDR1 is LNHDA and CDR2 is SQIVND (reference sequence). V was pared by 6 bases and J by 1 base, with 9 bases of the junction left unmatched. The CDR3 runs 16 residues. CDR3 bases: TGTGCCAGTAGGGAAACCGGACTAGTATCCTACAATGAGCAGTTCTTC. Translated: CASRETGLVSYNEQFF.

The chain uses TRBV4-1 and TRBJ2-1; a possible D gene is TRBD2 (5 bases). The CDR3 loop spans 18 amino acids. V lost 0 bases and J 0 bases, leaving 15 bases between the germline ends. Looked up from germline, CDR1 is MGHRA and CDR2 is YSYEKL. CDR3 amino acids: CASSQDWGDFSSYNEQFF. CDR3 in DNA: TGCGCCAGCAGCCAAGATTGGGGAGATTTTAGCTCCTACAATGAGCAGTTCTTC.

This clonotype was picked up a small number of times. This chain links TRBV27 with TRBJ2-7; possible D gene TRBD2, 5 bases. Per germline, CDR1 MNHEY and CDR2 SMNVEV (reference sequence). Trimming stripped 0 bases from V and 3 bases from J, with 9 bases between. The length of the CDR3 is 14 residues. The CDR3 region is CASSLSRGYYEQYF. In DNA form, the CDR3 reads TGTGCCAGCAGTTTATCTCGGGGTTACTACGAGCAGTACTTC.